The next 12 T cell receptor beta chains were all read from a single sample in a study of T cells in Graves' hyperthyroidism and ophthalmopathy. Researchers took RNA transcripts and amplified the TCR beta CDR3 regions from them. HTBI primers drove first-round RT-PCR of the TCR CDR3. Each CDR3 protein is one row after TCRdb ran MiXCR on the multiplex PCR reads. The sample contains fewer than 750,000 distinct CDR3 sequences, around 42% of which appear only once. The specimen was peripheral blood or thyroid tissue (not recorded which). All receptors come from a young woman with Graves' hyperthyroidism.

This clonotype was seen many times. The chain employs TRBV19 and TRBJ1-5; D is undetermined. Germline CDR1 is LNHDA and CDR2 is SQIVND (reference sequence). V was pared by 3 bases and J by 3 bases, with 18 bases between. CDR3 length: 17 amino acids. This chain's CDR3 is CASSIEPRTSLNQPQHF. The CDR3 nucleotides read TGTGCCAGTAGTATCGAGCCTCGAACAAGCCTCAATCAGCCCCAGCATTTT.

This clonotype has a count of ten or more. The genes are TRBV6-6 and TRBJ2-2; D might be TRBD1 (5 bases). Trimming took 0 bases from V and 1 from J, leaving 9 bases between them. This CDR3 region has 16 residues. Germline values: CDR1 MNHNY, CDR2 SVGAGI (reference sequence). The DNA of the CDR3 is TGTGCCAGCAGTTACTCCCCAGGGATGAACACCGGGGAGCTGTTTTTT. This codes for CASSYSPGMNTGELFF.

This clonotype was seen ten or more times. The V and J genes are TRBV24-1 and TRBJ1-5; D remains unclear. Between the trimmed V and J ends, which lost 3 bases and 4 bases, there was a span of 21 bases. Germline lookup yields CDR1 KGHDR and CDR2 SFDVKD. The CDR3 runs to 18 residues. The CDR3 sequence: CATSDLLGPILSNQPQHF. CDR3 nucleotides: TGTGCCACCAGTGATCTTCTGGGTCCAATCCTTTCAAATCAGCCCCAGCATTTT.

This clonotype showed up just a few times. A much larger clone differs by one base, so this may be a read error. It is likely a read error, because the conserved phenylalanine at the end of the CDR3 is missing. V and J are TRBV20-1 and TRBJ1-2; D remains unclear. The V gene lost 7 bases and the J gene lost 0 bases, with 24 bases spanning the gap. This CDR3 comprises 17 residues. CDR1 is DFQATT, CDR2 SNEGSKA, per germline (reference sequence). CDR3 sequence: CSVRPSPDGFTNYGYTL. DNA of the CDR3: TGCAGTGTCCGACCCTCTCCTGACGGGTTTACTAACTATGGCTACACCCTC.

The CDR3: CSARSSAETQYF. CDR3 sequence (DNA): TGCAGTGCTAGATCTAGCGCCGAGACCCAGTACTTC. The gene calls are TRBV20-1 and TRBJ2-7; a weak D match, TRBD2 (6 bases). The closer fit of TRBJ2-5 to the DNA end suggests the J call may be wrong. The CDR3 length is 12 residues. CDR1 is DFQATT and CDR2 is SNEGSKA in the germline V gene (reference sequence).

V usage is TRBV11-3 and J usage is TRBJ1-1; D remains unclear. CDR1 is SGHNT and CDR2 is YENEEA in the germline V gene. The CDR3 covers 12 residues. The V gene lost 3 bases and the J gene lost 6 bases, with 8 bases spanning the gap. CDR3 nucleotides: TGTGCCAGCAGCTTCTTTTTTTCTGAAGCTTTCTTT. Amino acids: CASSFFFSEAFF.

This clonotype has ten or more counts. This sequence joins TRBV14 and TRBJ1-1; D is perhaps TRBD1 (6 bases). V shed 3 bases and J shed 1 base, with 15 bases lying between them. There are 16 residues in the CDR3. Germline assignment: CDR1 SGHDN and CDR2 FVKESK. CDR3 in DNA: TGTGCCAGCAGCCATTTCTCGGGGGCGCGGAACACTGAAGCTTTCTTT. Its protein product is CASSHFSGARNTEAFF.

The V call is TRBV9, the J call TRBJ1-6, with D maybe TRBD1 (5 bases). Germline CDR1 reads SGDLS; CDR2 reads YYNGEE. V lost 0 bases and J 14 bases, leaving 6 bases between the germline ends. The CDR3 length is 11 residues. The CDR3 DNA reads as TGTGCCAGCAGCGTAGGGGGGGCCCTCCACTTT. Its protein is CASSVGGALHF.

This rearrangement joins TRBV7-9 to TRBJ2-7, with 7 bases that match TRBD2. The V segment lost 1 base and the J segment 7 bases; nucleotides outside the gene matches: 10. Per the germline V gene, CDR1 is SEHNR and CDR2 is FQNEAQ (reference sequence). The CDR3 spans 15 residues. CDR3 coding DNA: TGTGCCAGCAGCTTAGTTGCGGGAGCGTCCAATGAGCAGTACTTC. It is translated as CASSLVAGASNEQYF.

Many counts were recorded for this clonotype. The chain employs TRBV5-6 and TRBJ2-7; TRBD1 might be the D (5 bases). Germline CDR1 reads SGHDT; CDR2 reads YYEEEE. The CDR3 is 13 residues long. The V and J ends lost 1 base and 3 bases respectively, with 8 bases between them. CDR3 loop: CASSLLRVYEQYF. Written as DNA, the CDR3 is TGTGCCAGCAGCTTGCTCAGGGTCTACGAGCAGTACTTC.

The V gene is TRBV15, the J gene TRBJ2-5; a possible D gene is TRBD1 (6 bases). Germline values: CDR1 LNHNV, CDR2 YYDKDF (reference sequence). The length of the CDR3 is 14 residues. Trimming took 3 bases from V and 3 from J, leaving 11 bases between them. The CDR3 spells CATSSRTAKETQYF. Written as DNA, the CDR3 is TGTGCCACCAGCAGCCGGACAGCTAAAGAGACCCAGTACTTC.

With regard to this clonotype: It is likely a read error, because the conserved phenylalanine at the end of the CDR3 is missing. It is unclear where the CDR3 begins or ends on the DNA, so no DNA is shown, and the CDR3 is as TCRdb lists it. The chain links TRBV11-2 to TRBJ1-1; TRBD1, as called in the table, went unchecked against the DNA. Germline lookup yields CDR1 SGHAT and CDR2 FQNNGV. The CDR3 totals 10 residues, both ends included. The CDR3 sequence is CASSLRRTSL.